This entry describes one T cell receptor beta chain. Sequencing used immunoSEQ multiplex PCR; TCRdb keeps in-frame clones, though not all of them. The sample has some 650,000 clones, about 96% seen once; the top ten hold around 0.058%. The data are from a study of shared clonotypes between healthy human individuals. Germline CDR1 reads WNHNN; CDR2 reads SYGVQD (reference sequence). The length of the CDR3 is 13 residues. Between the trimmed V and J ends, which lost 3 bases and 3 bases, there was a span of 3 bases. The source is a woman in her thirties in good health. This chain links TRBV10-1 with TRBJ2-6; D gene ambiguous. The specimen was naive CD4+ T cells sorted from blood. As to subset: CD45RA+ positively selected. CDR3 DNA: TGCGCCAGCAGTGACAGTGGGGCCAACGTCCTGACTTTC. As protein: CASSDSGANVLTF.